Listed here is a single T cell receptor beta chain. The antigen remains undetermined. The CDR3 runs to 15 residues. The V and J ends lost 6 bases and 5 bases, in that order; junction bases with no gene match: 9. Germline loops: CDR1 SNHLY, CDR2 FYNNEI. This sample is part of a study of blood T cells in healthy people across ages. General observations from the study: Estimates based on one million T cells were treated as lower bounds.

For the second PCR, which ran for roughly 6 to 11 cycles, a sample-barcoded 5' primer and a J-beta primer mix were used. TCRdb processed the 5' RACE reads anew with MiXCR; each CDR3 protein has one entry. The sample includes 800,000 or so distinct CDR3 sequences, roughly 25% of them seen just once. These data were also filed under a second study, of T cells of mothers and their children. As that study records: Slightly, though not significantly, more overlap was seen in related than in unrelated mother-child pairs.

The chain combines TRBV2 with TRBJ2-3; 9 nucleotides agree with TRBD1. This TCR derives from a boy between 5 and 17 years old in good health. The specimen sequenced was blood. CDR3 amino acids: CASSVETGGEDTQYF. CDR3 bases: TGTGCCAGCAGCGTCGAGACAGGGGGGGAAGATACGCAGTATTTT.